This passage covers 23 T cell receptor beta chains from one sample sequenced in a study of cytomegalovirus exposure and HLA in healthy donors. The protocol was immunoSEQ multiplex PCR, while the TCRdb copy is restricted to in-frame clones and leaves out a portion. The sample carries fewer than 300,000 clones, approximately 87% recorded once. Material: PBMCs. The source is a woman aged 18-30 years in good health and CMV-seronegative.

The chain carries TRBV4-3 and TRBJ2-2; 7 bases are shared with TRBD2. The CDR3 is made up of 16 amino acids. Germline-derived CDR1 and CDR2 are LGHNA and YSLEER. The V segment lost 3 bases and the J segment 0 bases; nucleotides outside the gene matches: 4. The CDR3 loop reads CASSHASGANTGELFF. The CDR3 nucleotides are TGCGCCAGCAGCCATGCTAGCGGAGCGAACACCGGGGAGCTGTTTTTT.

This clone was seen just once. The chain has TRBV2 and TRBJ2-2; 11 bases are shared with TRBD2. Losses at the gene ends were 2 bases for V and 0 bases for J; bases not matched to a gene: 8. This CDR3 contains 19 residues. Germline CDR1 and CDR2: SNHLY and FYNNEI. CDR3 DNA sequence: TGTGCCAGCAGTGAAAGAGGGCCGGGACTAGCGGCGAACACCGGGGAGCTGTTTTTT. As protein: CASSERGPGLAANTGELFF.

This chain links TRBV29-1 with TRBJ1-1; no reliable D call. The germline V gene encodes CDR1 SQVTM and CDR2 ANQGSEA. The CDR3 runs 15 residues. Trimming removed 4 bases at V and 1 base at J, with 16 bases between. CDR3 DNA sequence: TGCAGCGTTGCCCGGGATTCGGAAAAGAACACTGAAGCTTTCTTT. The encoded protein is CSVARDSEKNTEAFF.

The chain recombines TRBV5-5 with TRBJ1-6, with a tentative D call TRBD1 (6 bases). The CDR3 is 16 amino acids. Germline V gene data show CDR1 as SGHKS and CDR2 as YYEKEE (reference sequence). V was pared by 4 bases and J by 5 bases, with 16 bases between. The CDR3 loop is CASSNLGQRHNSPLHF. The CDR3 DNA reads TGTGCCAGCAGCAACCTTGGACAGCGACATAATTCACCCCTCCACTTT.

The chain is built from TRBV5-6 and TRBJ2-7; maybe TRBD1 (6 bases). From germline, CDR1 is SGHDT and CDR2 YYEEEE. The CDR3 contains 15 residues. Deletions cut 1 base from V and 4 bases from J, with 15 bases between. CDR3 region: CASSLTGTSIYEQYF. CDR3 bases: TGTGCCAGCAGCTTGACCGGGACATCCATATACGAGCAGTACTTC.

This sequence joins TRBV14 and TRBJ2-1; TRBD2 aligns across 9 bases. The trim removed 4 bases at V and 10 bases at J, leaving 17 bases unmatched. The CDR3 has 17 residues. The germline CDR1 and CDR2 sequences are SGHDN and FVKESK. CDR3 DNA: TGTGCCAGCAGCCGAGTCTCTAGCGGGACCTTCTCATACGAGCAGTTCTTC. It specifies CASSRVSSGTFSYEQFF.

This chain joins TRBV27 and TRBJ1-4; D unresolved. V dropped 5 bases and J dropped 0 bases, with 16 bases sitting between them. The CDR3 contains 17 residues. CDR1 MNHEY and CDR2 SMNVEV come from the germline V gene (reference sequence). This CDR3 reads CASSPDFFRATNEKLFF. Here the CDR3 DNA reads TGTGCCAGCAGTCCTGACTTTTTCAGAGCAACTAATGAAAAACTGTTTTTT.

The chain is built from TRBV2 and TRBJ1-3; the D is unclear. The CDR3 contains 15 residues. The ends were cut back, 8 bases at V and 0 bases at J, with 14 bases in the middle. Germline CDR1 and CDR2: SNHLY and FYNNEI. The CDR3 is CASEKTEFSGNTIYF. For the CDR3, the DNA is TGTGCCAGCGAGAAGACGGAGTTCTCTGGAAACACCATATATTTT.

In nucleotides, the CDR3 is TGTGCCAGCAGCACTCGGGACAGGGTCTACGAGCAGTACTTC. Its protein is CASSTRDRVYEQYF. This chain uses TRBV28 with TRBJ2-7; 9 nucleotides match TRBD1. The CDR3 spans 14 residues. Germline V CDR1 and CDR2: MDHEN, SYDVKM. V trimming: 6 bases; J trimming: 3 bases; junction bases outside the gene matches: 6.

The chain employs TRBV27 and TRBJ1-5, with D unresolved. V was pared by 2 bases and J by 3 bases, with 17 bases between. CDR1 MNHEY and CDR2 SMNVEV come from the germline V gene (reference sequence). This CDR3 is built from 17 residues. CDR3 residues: CASSLEQAGKVNQPQHF. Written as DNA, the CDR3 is TGTGCCAGCAGTTTAGAGCAGGCGGGGAAGGTCAATCAGCCCCAGCATTTT.

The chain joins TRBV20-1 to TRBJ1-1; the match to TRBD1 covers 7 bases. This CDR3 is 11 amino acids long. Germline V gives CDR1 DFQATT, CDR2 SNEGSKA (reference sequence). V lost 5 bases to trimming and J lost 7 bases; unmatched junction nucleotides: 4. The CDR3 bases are TGCAGTGCTTCCGGGACAGTTGAAGCTTTCTTT. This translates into CSASGTVEAFF.

The CDR3 sequence is CASGQYNEQFF. CDR3 DNA sequence: TGTGCCAGTGGACAGTACAATGAGCAGTTCTTC. J is TRBJ2-1 and V is TRBV6-1; tentatively, D is TRBD1 (6 bases). Germline V gene data show CDR1 as MNHNS and CDR2 as SASEGT. V was clipped by 9 bases and J by 4 bases, with 7 bases between them. The CDR3 covers 11 residues.

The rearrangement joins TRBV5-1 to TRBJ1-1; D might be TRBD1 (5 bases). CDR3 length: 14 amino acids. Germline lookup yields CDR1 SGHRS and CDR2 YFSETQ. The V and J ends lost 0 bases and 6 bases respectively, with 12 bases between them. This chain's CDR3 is CASSLAVDRSEAFF. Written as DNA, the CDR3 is TGCGCCAGCAGCTTGGCCGTAGACAGATCTGAAGCTTTCTTT.

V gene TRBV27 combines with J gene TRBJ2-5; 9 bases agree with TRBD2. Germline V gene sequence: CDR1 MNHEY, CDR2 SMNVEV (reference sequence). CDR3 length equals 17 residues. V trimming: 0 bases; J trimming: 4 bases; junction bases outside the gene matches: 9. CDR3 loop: CASSLSRLAGTIETQYF. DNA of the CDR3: TGTGCCAGCAGTTTATCGAGGCTAGCGGGAACTATAGAGACCCAGTACTTC.

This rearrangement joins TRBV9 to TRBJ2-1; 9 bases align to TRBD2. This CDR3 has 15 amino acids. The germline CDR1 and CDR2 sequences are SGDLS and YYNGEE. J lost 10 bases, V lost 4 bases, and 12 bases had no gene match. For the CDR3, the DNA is TGTGCCAGCAGCTCTAGGGCGGGAGGGCCTGGGGAGCAGTTCTTC. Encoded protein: CASSSRAGGPGEQFF. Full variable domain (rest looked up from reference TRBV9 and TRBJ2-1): DSGVTQTPKHLITATGQRVTLRCSPRSGDLSVYWYQQSLDQGLQFLIQYYNGEERAKGNILERFSAQQFPDLHSELNLSSLELGDSALYFCASSSRAGGPGEQFFGPGTRLTVL.

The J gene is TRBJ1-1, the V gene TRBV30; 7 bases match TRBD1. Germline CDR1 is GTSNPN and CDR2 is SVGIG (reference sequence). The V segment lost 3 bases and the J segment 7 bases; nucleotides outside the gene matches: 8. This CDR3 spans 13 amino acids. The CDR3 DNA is TGTGCCTGGAGCGAAGGGGGCTCTCTTGAAGCTTTCTTT. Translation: CAWSEGGSLEAFF.

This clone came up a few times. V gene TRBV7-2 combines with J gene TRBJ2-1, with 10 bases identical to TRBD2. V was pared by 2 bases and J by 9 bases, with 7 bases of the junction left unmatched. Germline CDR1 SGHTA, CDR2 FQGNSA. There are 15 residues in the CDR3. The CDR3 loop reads CASSLQASGSTEQFF. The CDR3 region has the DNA TGTGCCAGCAGCTTACAGGCTAGCGGGAGCACTGAGCAGTTCTTC.

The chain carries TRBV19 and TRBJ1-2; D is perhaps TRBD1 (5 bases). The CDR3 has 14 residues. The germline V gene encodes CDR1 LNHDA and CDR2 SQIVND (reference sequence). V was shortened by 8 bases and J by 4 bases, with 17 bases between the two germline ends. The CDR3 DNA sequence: TGTGCCAGTTTAGGGGTCGACAGCTCCTATGGCTACACCTTC. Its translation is CASLGVDSSYGYTF.

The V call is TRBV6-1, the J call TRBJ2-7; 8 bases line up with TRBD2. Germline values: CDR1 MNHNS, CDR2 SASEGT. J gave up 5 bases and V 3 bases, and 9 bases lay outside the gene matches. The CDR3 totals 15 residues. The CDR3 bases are TGTGCCAGCAGTGACTACTCGGGAGGGCCCAACGAGCAGTACTTC. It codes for CASSDYSGGPNEQYF.

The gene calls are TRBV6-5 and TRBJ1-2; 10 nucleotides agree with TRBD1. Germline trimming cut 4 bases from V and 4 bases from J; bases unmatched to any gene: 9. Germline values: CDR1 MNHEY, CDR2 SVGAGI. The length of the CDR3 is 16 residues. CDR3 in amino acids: CASSFQRDRGSYGYTF. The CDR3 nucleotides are TGTGCCAGCAGTTTTCAGCGGGACAGGGGCTCCTATGGCTACACCTTC.

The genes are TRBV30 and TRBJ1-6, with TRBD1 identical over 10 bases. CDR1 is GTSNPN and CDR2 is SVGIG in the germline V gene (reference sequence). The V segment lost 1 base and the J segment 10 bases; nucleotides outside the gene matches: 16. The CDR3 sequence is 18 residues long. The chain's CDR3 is CAWSGGTGALEKGSPLHF. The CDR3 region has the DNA TGTGCCTGGAGTGGGGGGACAGGGGCACTTGAAAAGGGATCACCCCTCCACTTT.

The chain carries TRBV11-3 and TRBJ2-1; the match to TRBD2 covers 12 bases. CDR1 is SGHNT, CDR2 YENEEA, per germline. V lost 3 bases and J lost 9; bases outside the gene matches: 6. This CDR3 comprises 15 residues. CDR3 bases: TGTGCCAGCAGCTTCGCTAGCGGGAGGGCCGCTGAGCAGTTCTTC. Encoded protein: CASSFASGRAAEQFF.

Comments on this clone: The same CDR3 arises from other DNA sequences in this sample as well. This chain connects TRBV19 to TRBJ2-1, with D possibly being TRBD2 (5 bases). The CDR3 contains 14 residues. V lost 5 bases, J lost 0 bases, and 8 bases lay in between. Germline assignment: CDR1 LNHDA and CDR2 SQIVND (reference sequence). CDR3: CASSGSSSYNEQFF. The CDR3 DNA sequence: TGTGCCAGTAGTGGGAGCAGCTCCTACAATGAGCAGTTCTTC.